Listed below are T cell receptor beta chains from one sample, sequenced in a study of cytomegalovirus exposure and HLA in healthy donors. The data were produced by immunoSEQ multiplex PCR, yet TCRdb's version contains in-frame clones alone and is incomplete. The data contain 200,000 to 250,000 clones, about 75% of them seen just once; the ten biggest clones take up roughly 1.9%. Sequenced input: PBMCs. Receptors originate from a woman aged 30 to 39 in good health and CMV-seronegative. The conserved cysteine and the conserved F or W are not part of the CDR3 here. Fields, in order: V gene, clone size, J gene, CDR3 protein. A row's size may be missing; if present it is once, few, many or a size class.

TRBV5-8	.	.	ASSYRGPLEQY
TRBV2	.	TRBJ1-5	ASRRFTSQPQH
TRBV10-3	.	TRBJ2-1	AISSQGDRDYNEQF
TRBV6-5	.	TRBJ2-2	ASSNGGELF
TRBV2	.	TRBJ1-6	ASMPGYNSPLH
TRBV6-5	.	TRBJ1-5	ASSDRGLGQPQH
TRBV19	few	TRBJ2-7	ASSMRPDYEQY
TRBV2	.	TRBJ2-1	ASILVNEQF
TRBV19	.	TRBJ2-1	ASTERGAYNEQF
TRBV5-6	few	TRBJ2-2	ASSLAGIGELF
TRBV30	few	TRBJ1-1	AWETGGTEAF
TRBV6-5	.	TRBJ1-2	ASSYSGAYSYGYT
TRBV7-2	.	TRBJ1-1	ASSNDRMNTEAF
TRBV9	.	TRBJ2-7	ASSAREIPYEQY
TRBV29-1	few	TRBJ2-7	SVYGRDNPYEQY
TRBV7-9	.	TRBJ1-2	SSSLGGYGYT
TRBV19	.	TRBJ2-2	ASSIPGNLYTGELF
TRBV2	.	TRBJ1-6	ASRGATDSPLH
TRBV30	.	TRBJ2-4	AWRSRQGAGLIQY
TRBV27	.	TRBJ1-6	ASSTGTGLSPLH
TRBV5-1	.	TRBJ2-7	ASSSGTGSYEQY
TRBV29-1	.	TRBJ2-3	SVGTSGLPDTQY
TRBV2	.	TRBJ2-5	ASSESGTQY
TRBV11-3	.	TRBJ2-3	ASSLRTSGGWGPDTQY
TRBV18	.	TRBJ1-5	ASSRASGMENQPQH
TRBV6-6	few	TRBJ2-7	ASSYSAREGYEQY
TRBV19	.	TRBJ2-7	ASTPRGSYEQY
TRBV27	.	TRBJ2-4	ASSLTGQGAKNIQY
TRBV6-1	few	TRBJ1-4	ASSGRGTNEKLF
TRBV28	.	TRBJ2-7	ASSSPSRQHEQY
TRBV27	few	TRBJ2-2	ASSTGGQAGELF
TRBV29-1	.	TRBJ1-4	SVERLGGEKLF
TRBV2	.	TRBJ2-7	ASSVSADSYEQY
TRBV27	few	TRBJ2-1	ASSYRDRPINEQF